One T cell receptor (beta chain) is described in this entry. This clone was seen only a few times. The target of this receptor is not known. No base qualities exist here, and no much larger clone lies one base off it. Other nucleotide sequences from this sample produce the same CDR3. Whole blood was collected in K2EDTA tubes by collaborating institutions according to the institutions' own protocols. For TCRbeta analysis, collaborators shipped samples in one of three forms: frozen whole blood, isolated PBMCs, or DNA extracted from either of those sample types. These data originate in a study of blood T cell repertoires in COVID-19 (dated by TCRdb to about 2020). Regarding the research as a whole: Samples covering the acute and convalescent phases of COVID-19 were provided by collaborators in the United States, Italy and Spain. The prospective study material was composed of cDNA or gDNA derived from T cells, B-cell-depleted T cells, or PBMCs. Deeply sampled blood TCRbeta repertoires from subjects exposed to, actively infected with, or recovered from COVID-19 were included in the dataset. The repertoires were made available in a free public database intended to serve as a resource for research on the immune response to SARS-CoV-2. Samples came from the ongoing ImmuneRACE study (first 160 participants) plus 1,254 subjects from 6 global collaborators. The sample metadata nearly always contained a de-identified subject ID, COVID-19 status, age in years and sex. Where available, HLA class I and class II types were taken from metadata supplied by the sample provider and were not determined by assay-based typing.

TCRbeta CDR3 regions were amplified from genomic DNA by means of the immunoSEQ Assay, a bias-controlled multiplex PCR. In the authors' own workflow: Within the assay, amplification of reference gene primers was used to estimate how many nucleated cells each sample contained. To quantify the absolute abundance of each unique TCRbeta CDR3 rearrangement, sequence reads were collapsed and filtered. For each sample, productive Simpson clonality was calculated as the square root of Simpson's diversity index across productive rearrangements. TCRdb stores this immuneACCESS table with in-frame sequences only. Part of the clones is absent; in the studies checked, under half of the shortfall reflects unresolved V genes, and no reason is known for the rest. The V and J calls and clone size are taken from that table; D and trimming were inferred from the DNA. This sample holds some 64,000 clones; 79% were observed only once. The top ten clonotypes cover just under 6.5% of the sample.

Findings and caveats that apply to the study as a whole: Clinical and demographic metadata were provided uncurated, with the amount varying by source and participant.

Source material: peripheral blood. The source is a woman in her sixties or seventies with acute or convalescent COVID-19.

This receptor carries the CDR3 CASSPRGNTEAFF. The nucleotide sequence reads TGTGCCAGCAGTCCCCGAGGGAACACTGAAGCTTTCTTT. The V gene is TRBV12-3 or TRBV12-4 and the J gene is TRBJ1-1, with the D segment identity uncertain. The CDR3, from cysteine to phenylalanine, totals 13 residues. The CDR3 DNA has 39 bases and is translated from base 1. Relative to germline, V is 5 bases shorter and J is 1 base shorter, with 8 bases between their ends.